The clone carrying this T cell receptor beta chain was observed once. The entry originates in a study of blood T cell repertoires in COVID-19. Germline CDR1 DFQATT, CDR2 SNEGSKA (reference sequence). Trimming removed 3 bases from V and 3 bases from J; junction bases left unmatched: 7. The CDR3 totals 14 residues. Generated by immunoSEQ multiplex PCR, the TCRdb table keeps only in-frame clones and is missing some. Of about 110,000 clones in the sample, approximately 90% were seen once. The TCR comes from a woman in her fifties or sixties with acute or convalescent COVID-19. The rearrangement links TRBV20-1 to TRBJ1-2, with 7 bases identical to TRBD1. The sample consisted of peripheral blood. CDR3 sequence reads: CSASIGTAYYGYTF. The CDR3 DNA is TGCAGTGCTAGTATAGGGACAGCTTACTATGGCTACACCTTC.